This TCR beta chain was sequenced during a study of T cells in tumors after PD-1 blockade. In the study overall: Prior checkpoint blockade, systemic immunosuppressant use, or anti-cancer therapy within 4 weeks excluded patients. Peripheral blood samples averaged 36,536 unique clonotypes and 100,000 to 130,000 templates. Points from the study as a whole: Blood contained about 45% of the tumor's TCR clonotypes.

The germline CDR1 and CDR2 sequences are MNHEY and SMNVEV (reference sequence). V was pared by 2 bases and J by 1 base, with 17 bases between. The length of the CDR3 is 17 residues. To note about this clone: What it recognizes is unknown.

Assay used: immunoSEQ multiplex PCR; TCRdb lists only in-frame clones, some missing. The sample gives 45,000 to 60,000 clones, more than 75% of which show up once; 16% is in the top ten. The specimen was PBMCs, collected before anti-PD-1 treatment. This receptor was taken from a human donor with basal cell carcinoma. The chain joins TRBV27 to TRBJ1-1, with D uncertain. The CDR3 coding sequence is TGTGCCAGCAGTTTACTCCGGACTGCTTTACAGAACACTGAAGCTTTCTTT. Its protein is CASSLLRTALQNTEAFF.